Listed below are T cell receptor beta chains from one sample, sequenced in a study of early T cells in non-severe SARS-CoV-2 infection. MiXCR, applied by TCRdb to the 5' RACE reads, yields one record per CDR3 protein. This sample yields about 71,000 distinct CDR3 sequences, of which roughly 13% are seen a single time; over 12% belongs to the top ten. The sample was whole blood. The origin of the receptors is an adult who was a healthcare worker with PCR-confirmed SARS-CoV-2 infection or an uninfected control (not recorded which). The CDR3 runs from the conserved cysteine through the conserved F or W. Fields, in order: J gene, D gene, V gene, clone size, CDR3 protein, CDR3 DNA. The D gene is left open where the match is weak. Size values are once, few and many counts, or a class for expanded clones, and some rows have none.

TRBJ2-2	.	TRBV7-2	.	CASSVTLPTGELFF	TGTGCCAGCAGCGTAACCTTACCCACCGGGGAGCTGTTTTTT
TRBJ2-5	.	TRBV19	many	CATSGGKIQETQYF	TGTGCCACCTCAGGGGGGAAAATCCAAGAGACCCAGTACTTC
TRBJ2-1	TRBD2	TRBV20-1	few	CSASGAWGGSYNEQFF	TGCAGTGCTAGCGGAGCGTGGGGGGGCTCCTACAATGAGCAGTTCTTC
TRBJ1-1	.	TRBV6-6	many	CASSLGSSRNTEAFF	TGTGCCAGCAGTTTAGGGTCCTCACGGAACACTGAAGCTTTCTTT
TRBJ1-6	TRBD1	TRBV11-2	many	CASREEGARNSPLHF	TGTGCCAGCAGGGAGGAGGGGGCTAGGAATTCACCCCTCCACTTT
TRBJ1-1	.	TRBV28	few	CASSGGGLNTEAFF	TGTGCCAGCAGTGGGGGAGGGTTGAACACTGAAGCTTTCTTT
TRBJ2-3	TRBD2	TRBV11-2	many	CASSLWVSGSTDTQYF	TGTGCCAGCAGCTTATGGGTTAGCGGGAGCACAGATACGCAGTATTTT
TRBJ2-3	.	TRBV11-2	many	CASSVSFRADTQYF	TGTGCCAGCAGCGTATCGTTTAGGGCAGATACGCAGTATTTT
TRBJ2-1	.	TRBV4-3	many	CASSASLAYNEQFF	TGCGCCAGCAGCGCTAGCTTGGCCTACAATGAGCAGTTCTTC
TRBJ1-2	.	TRBV20-1	.	CSALRRNYGYTF	TGCAGTGCCCTAAGGAGGAACTATGGCTACACCTTC
TRBJ2-3	TRBD2	TRBV20-1	.	CSARTSGAFTDTQYF	TGCAGTGCTCGGACTAGCGGGGCATTCACAGATACGCAGTATTTT
TRBJ2-1	.	TRBV5-4	.	CASSPRDTYNEQFF	TGTGCCAGCAGCCCCCGGGACACATACAATGAGCAGTTCTTC
TRBJ1-5	.	TRBV20-1	.	CSARMSAAVNQPQHF	TGCAGTGCTAGAATGTCCGCGGCAGTCAATCAGCCCCAGCATTTT
TRBJ2-3	.	TRBV6-2/TRBV6-3	.	CASSYGTDTQYF	TGTGCCAGCAGCTACGGCACAGATACGCAGTATTTT
TRBJ2-1	TRBD2	TRBV20-1	.	CSARALLAGAKPSYNEQFF	TGCAGTGCTAGAGCCCTTCTAGCGGGGGCCAAACCGTCCTACAATGAGCAGTTCTTC
TRBJ2-3	.	TRBV7-2	.	CASSQTSRGALNTQYF	TGTGCCAGCAGCCAGACTAGCCGGGGGGCGTTGAATACGCAGTATTTT
TRBJ2-1	TRBD2	TRBV4-2	medium-sized	CASSQDGGSSYNEQFF	TGTGCCAGCAGCCAAGACGGGGGGAGCTCCTACAATGAGCAGTTCTTC
TRBJ2-1	.	TRBV7-2	.	CASSQAPDLTYNEQFF	TGTGCCAGCAGCCAAGCTCCGGACCTAACCTACAATGAGCAGTTCTTC
TRBJ1-1	TRBD1	TRBV5-1	few	CASSANQGAEAFF	TGCGCCAGCAGCGCGAATCAGGGGGCTGAAGCTTTCTTT
TRBJ2-5	.	TRBV20-1	.	CSGYFQETQYF	TGTTCGGGGTACTTCCAAGAGACCCAGTACTTC
TRBJ2-1	.	TRBV7-8	.	CASSFKFSAYNEQFF	TGTGCCAGCAGCTTTAAGTTTTCAGCTTACAATGAGCAGTTCTTC
TRBJ2-1	TRBD2	TRBV10-3	few	CAISGGEGSSYNEQFF	TGTGCCATCAGTGGGGGGGAGGGGAGCTCCTACAATGAGCAGTTCTTC
TRBJ1-1	TRBD1	TRBV29-1	few	CSAPDRGGEAFF	TGCAGCGCTCCGGACAGGGGTGGTGAAGCTTTCTTT
TRBJ1-1	.	TRBV12-2	.	CASRPQGQGPFF	TGTGCAAGTCGCCCCCAAGGACAGGGACCTTTCTTT
TRBJ1-1	.	TRBV6-6	few	CASSYSALGNEAFF	TGTGCCAGCAGTTACTCGGCCCTCGGGAATGAAGCTTTCTTT